The T cell receptor beta chain described here comes from a study of blood T cell repertoires in COVID-19. V gave up 5 bases and J gave up 0 bases, with 17 bases separating them. This CDR3 is 17 amino acids long. Germline CDR1 reads MNHEY; CDR2 reads SMNVEV (reference sequence). In the study's own analysis: Amplification with reference gene primers provided the estimates of nucleated cell counts. The protocol was immunoSEQ multiplex PCR, while the TCRdb copy is restricted to in-frame clones and leaves out a portion. V and J calls and clone size are those listed in that table; D and trimming were worked out from the DNA. The repertoire holds approximately 120,000 clones, 85% to 90% seen once, with about 1.1% in the top ten.

This sequence joins TRBV27 and TRBJ2-1, with D perhaps matching TRBD1 (5 bases). Material: peripheral blood. This receptor was obtained from a human donor in a cohort sampled during active COVID-19. The CDR3 DNA reads TGTGCCAGCAGTCCCAGGGTAGTGGGAAGCTCCTACAATGAGCAGTTCTTC. Translation: CASSPRVVGSSYNEQFF.